This TCR beta chain was captured by sequencing in a study of regulatory T cells in long-lasting Graves disease. Specified time point: persistent/refractory GD, antithyroid drugs over 5 years with positive TRAb. Extracted PBMC RNA gave rise to the TCR library. Investigators prepared the TCR beta libraries by applying iRepertoire HTBI primers and Arm-PCR of CDR3 regions. Each CDR3 protein gets one entry after TCRdb re-called the multiplex PCR reads with MiXCR. The sample has about 660,000 distinct CDR3 sequences; about 30% are singletons. V dropped 1 base and J dropped 3 bases, with 12 bases sitting between them. Per the germline V gene, CDR1 is MNHNS and CDR2 is SASEGT. This CDR3 is built from 15 residues. This clonotype was observed many times.

This TCR came from a female donor with Graves disease. Sequences were derived from peripheral blood mononuclear cells (PBMCs), sampled when the disease was refractory, from a patient treated with antithyroid drugs. The V gene is TRBV6-1, the J gene TRBJ1-2, with a tentative D call TRBD1 (5 bases). The CDR3 nucleotides are TGTGCCAGCAGTGAAGATCCCGCCAGGGACTATGGCTACACCTTC. It translates to CASSEDPARDYGYTF.